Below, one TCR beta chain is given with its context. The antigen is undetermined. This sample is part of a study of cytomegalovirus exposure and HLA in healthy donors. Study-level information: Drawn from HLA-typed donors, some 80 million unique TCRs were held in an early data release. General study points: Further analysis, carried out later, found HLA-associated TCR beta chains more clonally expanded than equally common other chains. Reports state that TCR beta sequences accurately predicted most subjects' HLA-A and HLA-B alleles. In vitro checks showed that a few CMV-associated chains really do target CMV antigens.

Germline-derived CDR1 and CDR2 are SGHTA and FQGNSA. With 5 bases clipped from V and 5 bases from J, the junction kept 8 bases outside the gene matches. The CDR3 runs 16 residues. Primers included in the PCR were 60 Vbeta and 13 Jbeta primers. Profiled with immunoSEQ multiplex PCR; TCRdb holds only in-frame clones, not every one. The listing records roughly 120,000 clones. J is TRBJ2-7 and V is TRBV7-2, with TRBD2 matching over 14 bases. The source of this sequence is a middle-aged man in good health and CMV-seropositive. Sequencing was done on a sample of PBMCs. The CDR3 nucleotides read TGTGCCAGCAGCCCCGGCCCGGGACTAGCGGGAGACGAGCAGTACTTC. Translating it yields CASSPGPGLAGDEQYF. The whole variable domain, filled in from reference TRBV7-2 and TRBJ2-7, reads GAGVSQSPSNKVTEKGKDVELRCDPISGHTALYWYRQSLGQGLEFLIYFQGNSAPDKSGLPSDRFSAERTGGSVSTLTIQRTQQEDSAVYLCASSPGPGLAGDEQYFGPGTRLTVT.